Presented here are 27 T cell receptor beta chains from one specimen sequenced in a study of hypomethylating agent response in myelodysplastic syndrome. Sequencing was performed with immunoSEQ multiplex PCR; in TCRdb, only in-frame clones are kept and a portion is missing. Found here are almost 4,500 clones, roughly 80% of them singletons; the top ten hold around a sixth. The sequences come from bone marrow, collected before or after starting hypomethylating agent treatment for myelodysplastic syndrome (not recorded which). Source of these receptors: a human donor with myelodysplastic syndrome.

This clone turned up a few times. At one boundary the junction diverges from the germline segment, which might be a read error. This chain links TRBV29-1 with TRBJ1-1; D possibly corresponds to TRBD1 (5 bases). CDR3 length: 10 amino acids. The germline V gene encodes CDR1 SQVTM and CDR2 ANQGSEA. The CDR3 bases are TGCAGCGAACAGGCCGTCCCGATCCTATTT. It codes for CSEQAVPILF.

V is TRBV4-3 and J is TRBJ2-7, with a weak D call TRBD2 (5 bases). The CDR3 extends over 16 amino acids. Germline loops: CDR1 LGHNA, CDR2 YSLEER. The germline V and J ends were trimmed by 0 bases and 3 bases, with 15 bases remaining between them. This chain's CDR3 is CASSQEGSGTLYEQYF. The DNA for the CDR3 is TGCGCCAGCAGCCAAGAGGGGAGTGGAACCCTCTACGAGCAGTACTTC.

The chain couples TRBV19 to TRBJ1-4; tentatively, D is TRBD1 (6 bases). CDR1 is LNHDA and CDR2 is SQIVND in the germline V gene (reference sequence). V gave up 5 bases and J gave up 5 bases, with 15 bases separating them. The CDR3 is made up of 15 amino acids. The CDR3 DNA reads as TGTGCCAGTAGTGAGACAGGACCCCCAAATGAAAAACTGTTTTTT. This codes for CASSETGPPNEKLFF.

This sequence joins TRBV19 and TRBJ2-7, with 11 bases matching TRBD2. Germline assignment: CDR1 LNHDA and CDR2 SQIVND (reference sequence). V was clipped by 7 bases and J by 9 bases; unmatched bases: 5. This CDR3 region has 12 residues. The CDR3 sequence is CASIGTSGLQYF. In DNA, the CDR3 is TGTGCCAGTATAGGGACTAGCGGATTGCAGTACTTC.

J is TRBJ2-3 and V is TRBV4-3, with 7 bases lining up with TRBD2. CDR1 and CDR2 (germline): LGHNA, YSLEER. The CDR3 sequence is 13 residues long. V was clipped by 1 base and J by 9 bases; unmatched bases: 4. In nucleotides, the CDR3 is TGCGCCAGCAGCCAAGGTTCAGCGGGGACGCAGTATTTT. Its translation: CASSQGSAGTQYF.

A single count supports this clone. The rearrangement links TRBV7-6 to TRBJ2-2; D perhaps matches TRBD1 (5 bases). V was shortened by 6 bases and J by 1 base, with 9 bases between the two germline ends. This CDR3 contains 14 residues. The germline gives CDR1 SGHVS, CDR2 FNYEAQ. In nucleotides, the CDR3 is TGTGCCAGCAGATCTACAGGGAACACCGGGGAGCTGTTTTTT. This translates into CASRSTGNTGELFF.

This clone appeared a single time. This chain links TRBV7-9 with TRBJ2-1, with D possibly called TRBD1 or TRBD2 (5 bases each). Germline CDR1 is SEHNR and CDR2 is FQNEAQ (reference sequence). The CDR3 covers 12 residues. Trimming stripped 8 bases from V and 8 bases from J, with 13 bases between. CDR3 amino acids: CASVRGDDEQFF. The CDR3 DNA is TGTGCCAGCGTGAGAGGGGACGATGAGCAGTTCTTC.

DNA for the CDR3: TGTGCCAGCAGCGTAGATGAGCGTAGAAGCGGGTTAGGAAGGAATACGCAGTATTTT. Translating gives CASSVDERRSGLGRNTQYF. V and J are TRBV9 and TRBJ2-3; D is possibly TRBD2 (6 bases). Trimming stripped 0 bases from V and 7 bases from J, with 27 bases between. The germline V gene has CDR1 SGDLS and CDR2 YYNGEE. There are 19 residues in the CDR3.

This clone is labeled as large. This chain uses TRBV14 with TRBJ1-1; 8 bases match TRBD1. This CDR3 has 16 residues. V gave up 7 bases and J gave up 1 base; unmatched junction bases: 11. Germline assignment: CDR1 SGHDN and CDR2 FVKESK. CDR3 loop: CASTNTFGQGNTEAFF. The CDR3 bases are TGTGCCAGCACCAACACTTTTGGACAGGGGAACACTGAAGCTTTCTTT.

This chain uses TRBV14 with TRBJ2-1, with 7 bases matching TRBD2. The CDR3 is 17 residues long. Germline trimming cut 2 bases from V and 5 bases from J; bases unmatched to any gene: 12. Per the germline V gene, CDR1 is SGHDN and CDR2 is FVKESK. CDR3 bases: TGTGCCAGCAGCCAACGCTTCGGGAGGATCGGCCACAATGAGCAGTTCTTC. Amino acid sequence: CASSQRFGRIGHNEQFF.

This chain links TRBV23-1 with TRBJ2-1, with 7 bases fitting TRBD2. TRBV23-1 is given ORF status, its function remaining uncertain. The CDR3 covers 17 residues. The J segment lost 0 bases and the V segment lost 2 bases, leaving 7 bases of the junction unmatched. CDR3 sequence: CASSQRASGSSYNEQFF. DNA for the CDR3: TGCGCCAGCAGTCAAAGGGCTAGCGGAAGCTCCTACAATGAGCAGTTCTTC.

The V gene is TRBV4-1, the J gene TRBJ2-5; TRBD1 matches at 9 bases. The DNA end is more similar to TRBJ2-7, so the J call may be wrong. Germline CDR1 is MGHRA and CDR2 is YSYEKL. The CDR3 is made up of 17 amino acids. The CDR3 loop reads CASSQEELDRGFYEQYF. The DNA for the CDR3 is TGCGCCAGCAGCCAAGAGGAGCTGGACAGGGGCTTTTACGAGCAGTACTTC.

The chain uses TRBV7-2 and TRBJ2-1; 7 bases are a match to TRBD1. CDR1 is SGHTA, CDR2 FQGNSA, per germline. The CDR3 runs 14 residues. Trimming removed 0 bases from V and 8 bases from J; junction bases left unmatched: 4. The DNA of the CDR3 is TGTGCCAGCAGCTTAGCCGGACAGGCCGATGAGCAGTTCTTC. Translation: CASSLAGQADEQFF.

This chain joins TRBV9 and TRBJ2-1, with a possible D match to TRBD1 (6 bases). The CDR3 spans 14 residues. The V and J ends lost 4 bases and 0 bases respectively, with 8 bases between them. Germline V gene lookup returns CDR1 SGDLS and CDR2 YYNGEE. The CDR3 region is CASSPDSSYNEQFF. The DNA of the CDR3 is TGTGCCAGCAGCCCGGACAGCTCCTACAATGAGCAGTTCTTC.

The chain couples TRBV29-1 to TRBJ2-3; 9 bases map to TRBD2. V lost 2 bases, J lost 5 bases, and 2 bases stayed unmatched. The length of the CDR3 is 13 residues. Germline V CDR1 and CDR2: SQVTM, ANQGSEA. DNA of the CDR3: TGCAGCGTTGAAAAAGCGGGAGGAGATACGCAGTATTTT. Its translation is CSVEKAGGDTQYF.

V is TRBV18 and J is TRBJ2-6; 7 nucleotides align to TRBD1. V lost 4 bases and J lost 4; bases outside the gene matches: 13. Germline CDR1 KGHSH, CDR2 LQKENI. This CDR3 has 18 amino acids. The CDR3 loop reads CASSLEGQTPRGANVLTF. CDR3 in DNA: TGTGCCAGCTCACTAGAGGGACAGACCCCTAGAGGGGCCAACGTCCTGACTTTC.

This clone was counted once. The V and J genes are TRBV7-3 and TRBJ2-5, with D possibly TRBD2 on 6 matching bases. Germline V lookup: CDR1 SGHTA, CDR2 FQGTGA. CDR3 length equals 16 residues. Trimming stripped 2 bases from V and 1 base from J, with 14 bases between. The CDR3 nucleotides read TGTGCCAGCAGCTTAGCGGGCGGGAAACCCCAAGAGACCCAGTACTTC. Protein sequence: CASSLAGGKPQETQYF.

A single count supports this clone. The chain is built from TRBV5-1 and TRBJ2-5; no firm D call. The V gene lost 4 bases and the J gene lost 4 bases, with 17 bases spanning the gap. Germline V gene sequence: CDR1 SGHRS, CDR2 YFSETQ. There are 15 residues in the CDR3. The CDR3 loop reads CASSPGEQRGETQYF. As DNA, the CDR3 is TGCGCCAGCAGCCCGGGCGAGCAGAGAGGAGAGACCCAGTACTTC.

The V and J genes are TRBV29-1 and TRBJ2-1, with TRBD1 as a possible D gene (6 bases). The V gene's germline CDR1 is SQVTM and CDR2 ANQGSEA. V dropped 7 bases and J dropped 6 bases, with 10 bases sitting between them. The CDR3 spans 11 residues. The CDR3, as DNA: TGCAGCGCCCAAGGGGGCAATGAGCAGTTCTTC. This sequence encodes CSAQGGNEQFF.

Only a few counts were recorded for this clone. The V and J genes are TRBV19 and TRBJ1-5; 7 bases are shared with TRBD1. V lost 0 bases, J lost 0 bases, and 5 bases stayed unmatched. There are 17 residues in the CDR3. Germline V gene data show CDR1 as LNHDA and CDR2 as SQIVND (reference sequence). CDR3 sequence reads: CASSIDGTATSNQPQHF. CDR3 coding DNA: TGTGCCAGTAGTATAGATGGGACAGCCACTAGCAATCAGCCCCAGCATTTT.

The chain couples TRBV29-1 to TRBJ2-7, with 8 bases lining up with TRBD2. There are 14 residues in the CDR3. V lost 5 bases, J lost 3 bases, and 9 bases stayed unmatched. CDR1 and CDR2 from the germline V gene are SQVTM and ANQGSEA. The CDR3 spells CSVRGAGVGYEQYF. In nucleotides, the CDR3 is TGCAGCGTTCGGGGAGCGGGAGTCGGCTACGAGCAGTACTTC.

A few counts support this clone. The chain employs TRBV4-3 and TRBJ2-7; 7 positions agree with TRBD2. The CDR3 is 14 amino acids. Germline assignment: CDR1 LGHNA and CDR2 YSLEER. The trim removed 2 bases at V and 3 bases at J, leaving 4 bases unmatched. The CDR3 DNA follows: TGCGCCAGCAGCCAAACCGGGGAGGGCTACGAGCAGTACTTC. Translation gives CASSQTGEGYEQYF.

The rearrangement joins TRBV13 to TRBJ2-1; 9 positions agree with TRBD1. Unmatched junction bases numbered 9, after V lost 5 bases and J lost 4 bases. Germline V gene data show CDR1 as PRHDT and CDR2 as FYEKMQ (reference sequence). The CDR3 runs to 16 residues. CDR3 in amino acids: CASSLWGQGIYNEQFF. CDR3 sequence (DNA): TGTGCCAGCAGCCTTTGGGGACAGGGAATTTACAATGAGCAGTTCTTC.

The rearrangement links TRBV9 to TRBJ2-1; TRBD2 matches at 11 bases. The CDR3 spans 18 residues. J was trimmed by 6 bases and V by 0 bases; bases with no gene match: 11. Germline V gives CDR1 SGDLS, CDR2 YYNGEE. Here the CDR3 reads CASSVGVSAGTSGNEQFF. As DNA, the CDR3 is TGTGCCAGCAGCGTAGGAGTATCGGCCGGGACTAGCGGCAATGAGCAGTTCTTC.

This clone was observed a few times. The chain carries TRBV7-6 and TRBJ2-2; D perhaps matches TRBD2 (6 bases). This CDR3 spans 15 amino acids. Trimming pared 2 bases from V and 5 bases from J, leaving 12 bases between. CDR1 SGHVS and CDR2 FNYEAQ come from the germline V gene. The CDR3 protein is CASSLLGSGTGELFF. CDR3 bases: TGTGCCAGCAGCTTACTCGGGAGTGGAACCGGGGAGCTGTTTTTT.

For the CDR3, the DNA is TGTGCCAGCAGTGAAGCACCAGGGATTGGCTACACCTTC. Its protein product is CASSEAPGIGYTF. The chain recombines TRBV6-1 with TRBJ1-2, with a weak D call TRBD1 (5 bases). The CDR3 runs 13 residues. The germline V gene encodes CDR1 MNHNS and CDR2 SASEGT. The V end was cut by 0 bases, the J end by 7 bases, with 9 bases between.

This clone was found a few times. The rearrangement uses TRBV10-1 and TRBJ2-7, with D unclear. Germline CDR1 reads WNHNN; CDR2 reads SYGVQD (reference sequence). Trimming cost V 2 bases and J 0 bases, with 8 bases left between them. The CDR3 totals 14 residues. For the CDR3, the DNA is TGCGCCAGCAGTGAGCTCTCAAGCTCCTACGAGCAGTACTTC. Protein: CASSELSSSYEQYF.